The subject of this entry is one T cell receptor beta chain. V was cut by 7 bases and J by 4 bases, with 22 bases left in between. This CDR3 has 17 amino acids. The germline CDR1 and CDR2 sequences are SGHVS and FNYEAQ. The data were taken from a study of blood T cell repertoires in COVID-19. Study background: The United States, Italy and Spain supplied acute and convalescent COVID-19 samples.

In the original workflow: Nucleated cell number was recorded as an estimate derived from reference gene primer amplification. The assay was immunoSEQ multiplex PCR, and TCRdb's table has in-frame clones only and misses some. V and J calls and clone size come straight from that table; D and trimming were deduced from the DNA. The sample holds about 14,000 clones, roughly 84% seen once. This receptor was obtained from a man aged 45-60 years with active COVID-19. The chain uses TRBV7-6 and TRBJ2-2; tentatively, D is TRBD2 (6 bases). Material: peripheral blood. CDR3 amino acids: CASTRDPPGGGTGELFF. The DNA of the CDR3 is TGTGCCAGCACCCGAGATCCCCCCGGGGGTGGCACCGGGGAGCTGTTTTTT.